Only one count was recorded for the clone carrying this TCR beta chain. Profiled with immunoSEQ multiplex PCR; TCRdb holds only in-frame clones, not every one. The table includes about 1.4 million clones, 95% to 97% detected once. The authors divided CD4+ cells into CD45RA+ naive and CD45RA-negative memory subsets. V was pared by 6 bases and J by 2 bases, with 14 bases between. Germline CDR1 and CDR2: SQVTM and ANQGSEA. The length of the CDR3 is 15 residues. The sample comes from a study of shared clonotypes between healthy human individuals. The origin of this receptor is a man in his thirties or forties in good health. The chain carries TRBV29-1 and TRBJ2-6; D perhaps matches TRBD1 (6 bases). Sequenced material: naive CD4+ T cells sorted from blood. Subset of the sample: CD45RA+ positively selected. CDR3 DNA sequence: TGCAGCGTCGCAGCCACAGGGACTGGGGCCAACGTCCTGACTTTC. Translation gives CSVAATGTGANVLTF.